This T cell receptor beta chain was captured by sequencing in a study of T cell repertoires in cytomegalovirus infection. V was shortened by 0 bases and J by 0 bases, with 18 bases between the two germline ends. The germline CDR1 and CDR2 sequences are LGHNT and FRNRAP. This CDR3 spans 18 amino acids. This clonotype came up a few times. Its cognate antigen is unknown. Each CDR3 protein gets one entry after TCRdb re-called the reads with MiXCR. The sample yields about 830,000 distinct CDR3 sequences, approximately 32% seen once. Sequences were derived from cultured CD8+ T cells from PBMCs, sampled from culture after CMV antigen stimulation. This chain joins TRBV12-5 and TRBJ2-7; D is perhaps TRBD2 (6 bases). The TCR originated in a human donor in good health (CMV status not recorded). Some clones in this sample may be carry-over from other donors' samples. CDR3 amino acids: CASGLVDTPGLSSYEQYV. The DNA of the CDR3 is TGTGCTAGTGGTTTGGTAGATACACCGGGACTGAGCTCCTACGAGCAGTACGTC.